Given below is one T cell receptor (beta chain) in context. This sample was taken from a study of blood T cell repertoires in COVID-19. The junction had 3 bases not matched to a gene; V was cut back by 6 bases and J by 2 bases. This CDR3 has 13 residues. Germline V gene lookup returns CDR1 SGHDT and CDR2 YYEEEE. Authors' methods: It was from reference gene primer amplification that nucleated cell counts were estimated. Sequencing was performed with immunoSEQ multiplex PCR; in TCRdb, only in-frame clones are kept and a portion is missing. V and J calls and clone size are copied from that table; D and trimming were computed from the DNA. The table records a few hundred thousand clones, 86% of them present only once.

Sequenced material: peripheral blood. The chain is built from TRBV5-6 and TRBJ2-3; 7 bases fit TRBD1. The clonotype comes from a man aged 25 to 40 with active or convalescent COVID-19. The CDR3 is CASIQGDTDTQYF. The CDR3 bases are TGTGCCAGCATTCAGGGGGACACAGATACGCAGTATTTT.